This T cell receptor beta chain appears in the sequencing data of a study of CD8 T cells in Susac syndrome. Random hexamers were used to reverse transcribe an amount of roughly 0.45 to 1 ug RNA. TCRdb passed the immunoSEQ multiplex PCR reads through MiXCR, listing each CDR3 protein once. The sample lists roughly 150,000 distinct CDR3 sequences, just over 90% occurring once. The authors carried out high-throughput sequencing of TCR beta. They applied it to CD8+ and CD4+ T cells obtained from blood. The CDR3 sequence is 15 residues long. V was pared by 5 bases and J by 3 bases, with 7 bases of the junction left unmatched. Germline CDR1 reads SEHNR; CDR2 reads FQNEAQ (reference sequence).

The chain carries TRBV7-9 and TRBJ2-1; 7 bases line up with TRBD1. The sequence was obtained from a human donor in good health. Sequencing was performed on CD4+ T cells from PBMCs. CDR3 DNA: TGTGCCAGCAGCCCCCAGGGGACAGTCTACAATGAGCAGTTCTTC. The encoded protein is CASSPQGTVYNEQFF.